This entry concerns a single TCR beta chain. Its antigen is still unknown. The data were taken from a study of CD8+ T cells in alopecia areata. This CDR3 has 13 residues. The V end was cut by 4 bases, the J end by 2 bases, with 6 bases between. Germline V gene sequence: CDR1 SQVTM, CDR2 ANQGSEA. Extraction and reverse transcription of RNA yielded cDNA as the sequencing template. Clones were sequenced by immunoSEQ multiplex PCR, and TCRdb holds only the in-frame ones, with some missing. The top ten clones hold about 1.8% of a sample with under 350,000 clones, about three fifths of them seen once. The treatment: oral pan-JAK inhibitor, 5-10 mg twice daily. Study results and limitations: The study found higher clonality in lesional than normal scalp, especially in alopecia totalis/universalis.

The clonotype was recovered from a human donor with alopecia areata. Sample: CD4+ T cells sorted from blood, taken at week 24, from a patient treated with tofacitinib. This chain uses TRBV29-1 with TRBJ2-6; D possibly matches TRBD1 or TRBD2 (5 bases each). The CDR3 protein is CSVGGAGANVLTF. The CDR3 coding sequence is TGCAGCGTTGGAGGGGCTGGGGCCAACGTCCTGACTTTC. Using reference TRBV29-1 and TRBJ2-6 for the parts outside the CDR3, the full variable domain is SAVISQKPSRDICQRGTSLTIQCQVDSQVTMMFWYRQQPGQSLTLIATANQGSEATYESGFVIDKFPISRPNLTFSTLTVSNMSPEDSSIYLCSVGGAGANVLTFGAGSRLTVL.